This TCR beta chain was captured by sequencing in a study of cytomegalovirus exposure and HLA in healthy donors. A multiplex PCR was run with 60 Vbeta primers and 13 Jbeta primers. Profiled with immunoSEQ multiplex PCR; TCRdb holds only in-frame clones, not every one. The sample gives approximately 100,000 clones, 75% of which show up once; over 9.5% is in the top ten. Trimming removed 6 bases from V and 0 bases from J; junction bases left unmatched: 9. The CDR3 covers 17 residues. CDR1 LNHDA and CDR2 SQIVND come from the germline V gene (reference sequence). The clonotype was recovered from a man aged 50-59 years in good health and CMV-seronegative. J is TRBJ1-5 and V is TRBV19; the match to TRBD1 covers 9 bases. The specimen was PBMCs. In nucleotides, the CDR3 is TGTGCCAGTAGAGTCCCGGGACAGGGTTTTAGCAATCAGCCCCAGCATTTT. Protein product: CASRVPGQGFSNQPQHF.